A single sample gave rise to the 29 T cell receptor beta chains below, sequenced in a study of cytomegalovirus exposure and HLA in healthy donors. PCR was performed using 60 Vbeta and 13 Jbeta primers. The protocol was immunoSEQ multiplex PCR, while the TCRdb copy is restricted to in-frame clones and leaves out a portion. The sample contains around 110,000 clones, roughly three quarters of which appear only once. Material: PBMCs. The receptors derive from a woman aged 18-29 years in good health and CMV-seronegative.

This chain connects TRBV5-1 to TRBJ2-6; a weak D match, TRBD1 (5 bases). V lost 3 bases, J lost 1 base, and 8 bases lay in between. The CDR3 has 15 amino acids. CDR1 and CDR2 (germline): SGHRS, YFSETQ. The CDR3 spells CASSWTRSGANVLTF. CDR3 DNA: TGCGCCAGCAGCTGGACAAGGTCTGGGGCCAACGTCCTGACTTTC.

The chain employs TRBV28 and TRBJ2-2, with TRBD1 as a possible D gene (5 bases). CDR1 MDHEN and CDR2 SYDVKM come from the germline V gene. Deletions cut 7 bases from V and 5 bases from J, with 8 bases between. The CDR3 has 12 amino acids. CDR3 region: CASTPGTGELFF. For the CDR3, the DNA is TGTGCCAGCACCCCAGGGACCGGGGAGCTGTTTTTT.

The rearrangement joins TRBV20-1 to TRBJ2-3; 7 bases agree with TRBD1. CDR1 and CDR2 from the germline V gene are DFQATT and SNEGSKA (reference sequence). CDR3 size: 11 residues. The ends lost 6 bases at V and 11 bases at J; junction bases unmatched: 8. The DNA for the CDR3 is TGCAGTGCCCGGGGACAGATAGGGCAGTATTTT. Protein product: CSARGQIGQYF.

The rearrangement uses TRBV5-4 and TRBJ2-5; the D gene is possibly TRBD1 (5 bases). The V gene's germline CDR1 is SGHNT and CDR2 YYREEE (reference sequence). The CDR3 has 13 amino acids. Trimming stripped 1 base from V and 4 bases from J, with 8 bases between. The CDR3 DNA sequence: TGTGCCAGCAGCTTGAAGGGGTTAGAGACCCAGTACTTC. Translated: CASSLKGLETQYF.

The chain couples TRBV5-1 to TRBJ1-4, with D possibly TRBD1 on 5 matching bases. In germline, CDR1 is SGHRS, CDR2 YFSETQ. The V end lost 0 bases, the J end lost 4 bases, and 10 bases lay between the germline ends. This CDR3 is 15 amino acids long. This CDR3 reads CASSLEGLINEKLFF. DNA of the CDR3: TGCGCCAGCAGCTTGGAGGGACTTATTAATGAAAAACTGTTTTTT.

This clone was recorded a few times. The rearrangement links TRBV5-1 to TRBJ2-1; TRBD1 aligns across 8 bases. The CDR3 loop spans 16 amino acids. Germline loops: CDR1 SGHRS, CDR2 YFSETQ. V trimming: 0 bases; J trimming: 3 bases; junction bases outside the gene matches: 5. The CDR3 reads CASSLARGQVYNEQFF. CDR3 nucleotide sequence: TGCGCCAGCAGCTTGGCCAGGGGGCAAGTCTACAATGAGCAGTTCTTC. Looking up the rest from reference TRBV5-1 and TRBJ2-1 gives the full variable domain: KAGVTQTPRYLIKTRGQQVTLSCSPISGHRSVSWYQQTPGQGLQFLFEYFSETQRNKGNFPGRFSGRQFSNSRSEMNVSTLELGDSALYLCASSLARGQVYNEQFFGPGTRLTVL.

The sample holds one count of this clone. The chain uses TRBV5-4 and TRBJ2-7; D is perhaps TRBD2 (5 bases). V was cut by 4 bases and J by 3 bases, with 14 bases left in between. This CDR3 contains 14 residues. Germline CDR1 SGHNT, CDR2 YYREEE (reference sequence). CDR3 nucleotide sequence: TGTGCCAGCAGCCCCCGGACGGGGATCTACGAGCAGTACTTC. Encoded protein: CASSPRTGIYEQYF.

The CDR3 DNA follows: TGCGCCAGCAGATATGGACAGGGCACAGATACGCAGTATTTT. It yields the protein CASRYGQGTDTQYF. J is TRBJ2-3 and V is TRBV5-1; 7 nucleotides line up with TRBD1. Germline CDR1 reads SGHRS; CDR2 reads YFSETQ. J was trimmed by 1 base and V by 5 bases; bases with no gene match: 4. The CDR3 sequence is 14 residues long.

The J gene is TRBJ2-7, the V gene TRBV6-1; perhaps TRBD2 as D (5 bases). The CDR3 is made up of 15 amino acids. Germline V gives CDR1 MNHNS, CDR2 SASEGT. V lost 1 base, J lost 3 bases, and 13 bases lay in between. CDR3 in amino acids: CASSEGAGGLYEQYF. In DNA, the CDR3 is TGTGCCAGCAGTGAAGGGGCAGGAGGTCTCTACGAGCAGTACTTC.

This clone was counted only a few times. This sequence joins TRBV27 and TRBJ2-1; possible D gene TRBD1, 5 bases. Germline V gene data show CDR1 as MNHEY and CDR2 as SMNVEV (reference sequence). Trimming took 0 bases from V and 4 from J, leaving 13 bases between them. The CDR3 consists of 16 residues. CDR3 sequence: CASSLSVGPVYNEQFF. The CDR3 DNA sequence: TGTGCCAGCAGTTTATCCGTGGGGCCAGTTTACAATGAGCAGTTCTTC.

The rearrangement uses TRBV13 and TRBJ2-7, with 11 bases identical to TRBD1. CDR1 PRHDT and CDR2 FYEKMQ come from the germline V gene (reference sequence). The V and J ends lost 5 bases and 5 bases, in that order; junction bases with no gene match: 8. This CDR3 comprises 15 residues. CDR3 residues: CASSGPGQGVHEQYF. In DNA, the CDR3 is TGTGCCAGCAGCGGTCCGGGACAGGGGGTACACGAGCAGTACTTC.

This clone has only a few counts. V gene TRBV5-1 combines with J gene TRBJ1-6; tentatively, D is TRBD1 (6 bases). V lost 0 bases to trimming and J lost 6 bases, with 10 bases between them. From germline, CDR1 is SGHRS and CDR2 YFSETQ. The CDR3 contains 15 residues. CDR3: CASSLEGDTNSPLHF. In DNA form, the CDR3 reads TGCGCCAGCAGCTTGGAGGGGGATACTAATTCACCCCTCCACTTT.

The chain recombines TRBV5-4 with TRBJ1-3; possibly TRBD1 for D (5 bases). CDR1 is SGHNT and CDR2 is YYREEE in the germline V gene (reference sequence). Trimming took 5 bases from V and 4 from J, leaving 19 bases between them. The CDR3 loop spans 16 amino acids. The CDR3 here is CASSFDQGRIGNTIYF. Here the CDR3 DNA reads TGTGCCAGCAGTTTCGACCAGGGCCGGATCGGAAACACCATATATTTT.

In its sample, this clone was seen a few times. This sequence joins TRBV5-6 and TRBJ2-7; 7 bases fit TRBD2. This CDR3 comprises 14 residues. J gave up 3 bases and V 0 bases, and 3 bases lay outside the gene matches. From germline, CDR1 is SGHDT and CDR2 YYEEEE. The CDR3 region is CASSLVGGGYEQYF. The CDR3 nucleotides read TGTGCCAGCAGCTTGGTAGGCGGGGGCTACGAGCAGTACTTC.

The chain uses TRBV9 and TRBJ2-3, with D perhaps matching TRBD1 (5 bases). The CDR3 length is 13 residues. Germline V CDR1 and CDR2: SGDLS, YYNGEE. Trimming stripped 5 bases from V and 1 base from J, with 8 bases between. CDR3 nucleotides: TGTGCCAGCAGGGACAAGGGCACAGATACGCAGTATTTT. Translating gives CASRDKGTDTQYF. The variable domain in full, completed from reference TRBV9 and TRBJ2-3, reads DSGVTQTPKHLITATGQRVTLRCSPRSGDLSVYWYQQSLDQGLQFLIQYYNGEERAKGNILERFSAQQFPDLHSELNLSSLELGDSALYFCASRDKGTDTQYFGPGTRLTVL.

This chain uses TRBV4-1 with TRBJ1-6, with 10 bases matching TRBD1. The germline gives CDR1 MGHRA, CDR2 YSYEKL. Trimming cost V 3 bases and J 9 bases; bases outside gene matches: 5. The CDR3 is 15 amino acids. CDR3 sequence (DNA): TGCGCCAGCAGCCAGGACCGGGACAGGGGTTCACCCCTCCACTTT. Translating gives CASSQDRDRGSPLHF.

A remark on this clone: Sequence at one end of the junction differs from germline and may be a read error. CDR3 region: CASSLGQNTDTQYF. DNA of the CDR3: TGCGCCAGCAGTTTGGGACAGAACACAGATACGCAGTATTTT. This chain joins TRBV5-1 and TRBJ2-3; 7 nucleotides line up with TRBD1. The CDR3 loop spans 14 amino acids. Per germline, CDR1 SGHRS and CDR2 YFSETQ.

This clone was counted between two and nine times. CDR3 residues: CASSYTGNTEAFF. The DNA for the CDR3 is TGTGCCAGCAGTTACACAGGGAACACTGAAGCTTTCTTT. V is TRBV28 and J is TRBJ1-1, with a possible D match to TRBD1 (5 bases). There are 13 residues in the CDR3. Trimming removed 4 bases from V and 1 base from J, with 7 bases in between. Germline loops: CDR1 MDHEN, CDR2 SYDVKM.

The chain employs TRBV30 and TRBJ1-2; TRBD1 is a possible D gene (5 bases). The CDR3 spans 15 residues. V was trimmed by 0 bases and J by 6 bases, leaving 17 bases between them. CDR1 and CDR2 (germline): GTSNPN, SVGIG (reference sequence). CDR3 in DNA: TGTGCCTGGAGTGTTGGGACCGGGGGGAGAGATGGCTACACCTTC. This translates into CAWSVGTGGRDGYTF.

The V gene is TRBV7-9, the J gene TRBJ2-5, with 11 bases aligning to TRBD1. The CDR3 consists of 15 residues. V shed 5 bases and J 5 bases; nucleotides not matched to a gene: 7. Per the germline V gene, CDR1 is SEHNR and CDR2 is FQNEAQ (reference sequence). Here the CDR3 reads CASSPGQGALETQYF. In DNA form, the CDR3 reads TGTGCCAGCAGCCCAGGACAGGGGGCTTTGGAGACCCAGTACTTC.

The chain combines TRBV6-6 with TRBJ1-1; 8 bases fit TRBD1. The germline gives CDR1 MNHNY, CDR2 SVGAGI (reference sequence). The CDR3 runs 15 residues. The ends lost 6 bases at V and 7 bases at J; junction bases unmatched: 13. The DNA of the CDR3 is TGTGCCAGCAGCCAACTCGGGACAGGTTCCTATGAAGCTTTCTTT. Translated, it gives CASSQLGTGSYEAFF.

Comments on this clone: Sequence at one end of the junction differs from germline and may be a read error. The chain combines TRBV27 with TRBJ1-2; 8 nucleotides match TRBD1. Germline V gives CDR1 MNHEY, CDR2 SMNVEV (reference sequence). This CDR3 spans 13 amino acids. The CDR3 here is CASSFPDRESSSF. CDR3 bases: TGTGCCAGCAGTTTTCCGGACAGGGAAAGCTCCTCCTTC.

The chain employs TRBV5-4 and TRBJ2-1, with 7 bases matching TRBD1. The length of the CDR3 is 13 residues. With V trimmed by 4 bases and J by 11 bases, 9 bases remained unmatched. CDR1 is SGHNT and CDR2 is YYREEE in the germline V gene (reference sequence). The DNA for the CDR3 is TGTGCCAGCAGCCCCCCGACAGGGTATAAGCAGTTCTTC. This sequence encodes CASSPPTGYKQFF.

This clone occurred a few times. The chain joins TRBV30 to TRBJ1-4; a weak D match, TRBD1 (6 bases). The germline V gene has CDR1 GTSNPN and CDR2 SVGIG (reference sequence). The germline V and J ends were trimmed by 2 bases and 0 bases, with 10 bases remaining between them. The CDR3 is 15 residues long. In DNA, the CDR3 is TGTGCCTGGAGTCCACAGGGAGCAACTAATGAAAAACTGTTTTTT. Protein sequence: CAWSPQGATNEKLFF. The complete variable domain, with remaining parts taken from reference TRBV30 and TRBJ1-4, reads SQTIHQWPATLVQPVGSPLSLECTVEGTSNPNLYWYRQAAGRGLQLLFYSVGIGQISSEVPQNLSASRPQDRQFILSSKKLLLSDSGFYLCAWSPQGATNEKLFFGSGTQLSVL.

The chain combines TRBV30 with TRBJ1-6; D perhaps matches TRBD1 (6 bases). The CDR3 contains 17 residues. CDR1 and CDR2 from the germline V gene are GTSNPN and SVGIG (reference sequence). V lost 5 bases, J lost 8 bases, and 25 bases lay in between. The CDR3: CAWAPIILQGIDSPLHF. The CDR3 DNA reads TGTGCCTGGGCCCCAATCATCCTACAGGGTATAGATTCACCCCTCCACTTT.

The chain employs TRBV19 and TRBJ1-1, with a weak D call TRBD1 (5 bases). Per the germline V gene, CDR1 is LNHDA and CDR2 is SQIVND (reference sequence). The CDR3 has 13 residues. Trimming cost V 10 bases and J 4 bases, with 16 bases left between them. The CDR3 DNA sequence: TGTGCCACCCGGGCGGGGGGAGGCACTGAAGCTTTCTTT. Protein: CATRAGGGTEAFF.

The chain combines TRBV19 with TRBJ1-2; TRBD1 matches at 8 bases. V shed 5 bases and J 8 bases; nucleotides not matched to a gene: 4. This CDR3 comprises 12 residues. Germline assignment: CDR1 LNHDA and CDR2 SQIVND (reference sequence). CDR3 in DNA: TGTGCCAGTAGTCCGACAGGGGACGGCTACACCTTC. It specifies CASSPTGDGYTF.

The chain joins TRBV5-1 to TRBJ1-1, with D tentatively TRBD1 (5 bases). The germline V and J ends were trimmed by 0 bases and 0 bases, with 6 bases remaining between them. The CDR3 covers 14 residues. Germline V lookup: CDR1 SGHRS, CDR2 YFSETQ. The CDR3, as DNA: TGCGCCAGCAGCTTGGAGACAGTGAACACTGAAGCTTTCTTT. Protein sequence: CASSLETVNTEAFF.

This clone showed up just a few times. This sequence joins TRBV5-4 and TRBJ2-1, with 9 bases aligning to TRBD1. This CDR3 has 16 amino acids. V was clipped by 2 bases and J by 4 bases; unmatched bases: 7. Germline CDR1 reads SGHNT; CDR2 reads YYREEE (reference sequence). Here the CDR3 reads CASSFADRGSYNEQFF. In DNA form, the CDR3 reads TGTGCCAGCAGCTTCGCCGACAGGGGGAGTTACAATGAGCAGTTCTTC.